These 20 T cell receptor beta chains originate from one sample sequenced in a study of blood T cell repertoires in COVID-19. Assay used: immunoSEQ multiplex PCR; TCRdb lists only in-frame clones, some missing. Of about 55,000 clones listed, about nine tenths are singletons. The sequenced sample consisted of peripheral blood. The source is a man aged 40-50 years with COVID-19, enrolled during active disease.

The V and J genes are TRBV2 and TRBJ2-2; no reliable D call. V shed 2 bases and J shed 1 base, with 5 bases lying between them. Germline CDR1 and CDR2: SNHLY and FYNNEI. The CDR3 spans 14 residues. CDR3 in DNA: TGTGCCAGCAGTGAAATCAGGAACACCGGGGAGCTGTTTTTT. This gives the protein CASSEIRNTGELFF.

This chain links TRBV5-4 with TRBJ1-1; D is unresolved. Trimming pared 4 bases from V and 10 bases from J, leaving 14 bases between. The CDR3 has 12 residues. Germline CDR1 reads SGHNT; CDR2 reads YYREEE (reference sequence). For the CDR3, the DNA is TGTGCCAGCAGCCCTACCTACGGTCGAGCTTTCTTT. Its protein product is CASSPTYGRAFF.

The chain joins TRBV7-9 to TRBJ1-2, with D possibly being TRBD1 (5 bases). Trimming cost V 2 bases and J 8 bases, with 9 bases left between them. Germline-derived CDR1 and CDR2 are SEHNR and FQNEAQ (reference sequence). The CDR3 runs to 12 residues. The CDR3 DNA is TGTGCCAGCAGCTTACAGGGAGGAGGCTACACCTTC. Residues: CASSLQGGGYTF. Full variable domain (missing parts from reference TRBV7-9 and TRBJ1-2): DTGVSQNPRHKITKRGQNVTFRCDPISEHNRLYWYRQTLGQGPEFLTYFQNEAQLEKSRLLSDRFSAERPKGSFSTLEIQRTEQGDSAMYLCASSLQGGGYTFGSGTRLTVV.

This chain links TRBV25-1 with TRBJ1-2, with 9 bases identical to TRBD1. Germline trimming cut 3 bases from V and 4 bases from J; bases unmatched to any gene: 6. The CDR3 covers 15 residues. Germline V gives CDR1 MGHDK, CDR2 SYGVNS. In nucleotides, the CDR3 is TGTGCCAGCAGTGACAACAGGGGGCGGATCTATGGCTACACCTTC. This encodes CASSDNRGRIYGYTF.

The V and J genes are TRBV5-4 and TRBJ2-2, with 10 positions matching TRBD1. The CDR3 length is 16 residues. The V gene's germline CDR1 is SGHNT and CDR2 YYREEE (reference sequence). V was pared by 2 bases and J by 6 bases, with 7 bases of the junction left unmatched. In DNA form, the CDR3 reads TGTGCCAGCAGCTTTCCGGGACAGGGGCTCGCCGGGGAGCTGTTTTTT. Residues: CASSFPGQGLAGELFF. The entire variable domain, with the rest obtained from reference TRBV5-4 and TRBJ2-2, is as follows: ETGVTQSPTHLIKTRGQQVTLRCSSQSGHNTVSWYQQALGQGPQFIFQYYREEENGRGNFPPRFSGLQFPNYSSELNVNALELDDSALYLCASSFPGQGLAGELFFGEGSRLTVL.

The chain joins TRBV18 to TRBJ2-7; 9 bases fit TRBD2. The V gene's germline CDR1 is KGHSH and CDR2 LQKENI. V gave up 1 base and J gave up 0 bases; unmatched junction bases: 7. The CDR3 is 17 residues long. Written as DNA, the CDR3 is TGTGCCAGCTCACCACAGTCCTTGCGGGGGGGCTCCTACGAGCAGTACTTC. Its translation: CASSPQSLRGGSYEQYF.

The chain employs TRBV5-4 and TRBJ2-1; D is possibly TRBD2 (6 bases). The CDR3 is 16 amino acids. The germline gives CDR1 SGHNT, CDR2 YYREEE (reference sequence). V was shortened by 4 bases and J by 7 bases, with 21 bases between the two germline ends. The CDR3 DNA follows: TGTGCCAGCAGCCCCGAGAGGGAGGACTATCGAAATGAGCAGTTCTTC. This encodes CASSPEREDYRNEQFF.

This chain joins TRBV5-4 and TRBJ2-3; TRBD2 matches 9 bases. V lost 0 bases, J lost 7 bases, and 9 bases stayed unmatched. CDR3 length: 16 residues. Germline values: CDR1 SGHNT, CDR2 YYREEE (reference sequence). DNA for the CDR3: TGTGCCAGCAGCTTGGCTGGCGGGAGGGCAGGGAATACGCAGTATTTT. This sequence encodes CASSLAGGRAGNTQYF.

The V call is TRBV27, the J call TRBJ1-4; 8 nucleotides line up with TRBD1. CDR3 length: 14 amino acids. Germline V gene sequence: CDR1 MNHEY, CDR2 SMNVEV (reference sequence). V trimming: 6 bases; J trimming: 8 bases; junction bases outside the gene matches: 8. CDR3 nucleotide sequence: TGTGCCAGCAGCCTCTTGACAGGGGCCGAAAAACTGTTTTTT. As protein: CASSLLTGAEKLFF.

This rearrangement joins TRBV10-3 to TRBJ1-5, with D perhaps TRBD1 (5 bases). The CDR3 is made up of 14 amino acids. V dropped 4 bases and J dropped 3 bases, with 10 bases sitting between them. Germline V gene data show CDR1 as ENHRY and CDR2 as SYGVKD. The CDR3 sequence is CAISAAGTNQPQHF. The CDR3 region has the DNA TGTGCCATCAGTGCGGCGGGGACCAATCAGCCCCAGCATTTT.

V usage is TRBV27 and J usage is TRBJ1-5, with D unresolved. This CDR3 has 14 amino acids. The V end was cut by 5 bases, the J end by 2 bases, with 10 bases between. The germline CDR1 and CDR2 sequences are MNHEY and SMNVEV (reference sequence). CDR3 in amino acids: CASSPVGGNQPQHF. The CDR3 bases are TGTGCCAGCAGTCCGGTTGGTGGCAATCAGCCCCAGCATTTT.

V usage is TRBV7-2 and J usage is TRBJ2-5, with TRBD2 identical over 11 bases. Trimming cost V 6 bases and J 4 bases; bases outside gene matches: 13. The CDR3 has 17 amino acids. Looked up from germline, CDR1 is SGHTA and CDR2 is FQGNSA. Here the CDR3 reads CASSLRTSGSSRETQYF. In nucleotides, the CDR3 is TGTGCCAGCAGTCTTAGAACTAGCGGGAGTAGTCGAGAGACCCAGTACTTC.

This chain joins TRBV28 and TRBJ2-5, with D tentatively TRBD2 (6 bases). The length of the CDR3 is 16 residues. Germline V gene sequence: CDR1 MDHEN, CDR2 SYDVKM. V lost 6 bases and J 2 bases, leaving 19 bases between the germline ends. CDR3 bases: TGTGCCAGCAGCCTGCGACAGATCGGGGGTCAAGAGACCCAGTACTTC. Protein: CASSLRQIGGQETQYF.

The chain recombines TRBV18 with TRBJ1-4; D is ambiguous. Germline CDR1 reads KGHSH; CDR2 reads LQKENI. V gave up 1 base and J gave up 4 bases, with 10 bases separating them. The CDR3 is 15 amino acids. The CDR3 region has the DNA TGTGCCAGCTCACCACAACCGGCGGGTAATGAAAAACTGTTTTTT. Protein sequence: CASSPQPAGNEKLFF.

V is TRBV6-2 or TRBV6-3 and J is TRBJ2-1; D unclear. The V end was cut by 2 bases, the J end by 6 bases, with 5 bases between. The CDR3 totals 12 residues. Germline lookup yields CDR1 MNHEY and CDR2 SVGEGT. The CDR3 DNA sequence: TGTGCCAGCAGTTACCCGGGCAATGAGCAGTTCTTC. This translates into CASSYPGNEQFF.

The chain employs TRBV7-7 and TRBJ2-1, with TRBD2 matching over 10 bases. Germline V lookup: CDR1 SSHAT, CDR2 FNYEAQ (reference sequence). The J segment lost 8 bases and the V segment lost 2 bases, leaving 6 bases of the junction unmatched. The CDR3 contains 15 residues. As DNA, the CDR3 is TGTGCCAGCAGCTTAACGCCTAGCGGGAGCTATGAGCAGTTCTTC. It codes for CASSLTPSGSYEQFF.

The chain couples TRBV5-1 to TRBJ2-3; 9 bases fit TRBD1. Trimming took 5 bases from V and 9 from J; bases not matched to a gene: 4. The germline V gene encodes CDR1 SGHRS and CDR2 YFSETQ. CDR3 length equals 12 residues. The DNA for the CDR3 is TGCGCCAGCAGGACAGGGGGAGACACGCAGTATTTT. This sequence encodes CASRTGGDTQYF. Combining the CDR3 with reference TRBV5-1 and TRBJ2-3 gives the whole variable domain KAGVTQTPRYLIKTRGQQVTLSCSPISGHRSVSWYQQTPGQGLQFLFEYFSETQRNKGNFPGRFSGRQFSNSRSEMNVSTLELGDSALYLCASRTGGDTQYFGPGTRLTVL.

CDR3 region: CASSPGLAGEQYF. The CDR3 nucleotides are TGCGCCAGCAGCCCGGGACTAGCTGGGGAGCAGTACTTC. The rearrangement links TRBV5-1 to TRBJ2-7, with 9 bases identical to TRBD2. Trimming took 4 bases from V and 7 from J; bases not matched to a gene: 6. This CDR3 is built from 13 residues. Per the germline V gene, CDR1 is SGHRS and CDR2 is YFSETQ.

DNA for the CDR3: TGTGCCAGCAGCTCCCCCAGTGGCTCTGGAAACACCATATATTTT. Encoded protein: CASSSPSGSGNTIYF. The rearrangement uses TRBV5-4 and TRBJ1-3; no reliable D call. Germline CDR1 and CDR2: SGHNT and YYREEE (reference sequence). The V and J ends lost 3 bases and 0 bases respectively, with 10 bases between them. The CDR3 runs 15 residues.

The chain joins TRBV5-1 to TRBJ2-1, with 8 positions matching TRBD1. The CDR3 covers 15 residues. The germline V gene has CDR1 SGHRS and CDR2 YFSETQ. V lost 0 bases and J lost 9; bases outside the gene matches: 8. The CDR3, as DNA: TGCGCCAGCAGCTTGGGTGTGACAGGGGATATTGAGCAGTTCTTC. Translating gives CASSLGVTGDIEQFF.